This TCR beta chain is drawn from a study of T cell responses to AZD1222 COVID-19 vaccine. V lost 5 bases to trimming and J lost 3 bases, with 16 bases between them. Germline loops: CDR1 SGHAT, CDR2 FQNNGV. The CDR3 runs 16 residues. Method: immunoSEQ multiplex PCR; TCRdb's copy keeps in-frame clones and lacks some. This sample carries over 100,000 clones, around nine tenths of them seen once, and the ten largest clones take approximately 2.4%. This rearrangement joins TRBV11-2 to TRBJ1-4, with D tentatively TRBD1 (6 bases). The TCR was taken from an adult in good health. The sample here was peripheral blood, taken on day 0 of AZD1222 vaccination. CDR3 amino acids: CASSRGQWGANEKLFF. The CDR3 DNA follows: TGTGCCAGCAGCAGAGGACAGTGGGGGGCTAATGAAAAACTGTTTTTT.